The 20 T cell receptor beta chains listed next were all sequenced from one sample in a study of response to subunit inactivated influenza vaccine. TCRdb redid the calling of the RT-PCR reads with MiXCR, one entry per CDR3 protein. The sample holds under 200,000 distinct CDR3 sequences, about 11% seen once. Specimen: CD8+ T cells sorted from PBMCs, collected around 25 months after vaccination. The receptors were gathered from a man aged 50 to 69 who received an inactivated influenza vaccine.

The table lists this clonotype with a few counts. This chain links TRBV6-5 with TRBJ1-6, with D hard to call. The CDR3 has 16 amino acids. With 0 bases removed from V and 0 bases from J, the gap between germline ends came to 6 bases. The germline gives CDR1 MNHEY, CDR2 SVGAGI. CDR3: CASSYSSSSYNSPLHF. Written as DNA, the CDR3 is TGTGCCAGCAGTTACTCATCCAGCTCCTATAATTCACCCCTCCACTTT.

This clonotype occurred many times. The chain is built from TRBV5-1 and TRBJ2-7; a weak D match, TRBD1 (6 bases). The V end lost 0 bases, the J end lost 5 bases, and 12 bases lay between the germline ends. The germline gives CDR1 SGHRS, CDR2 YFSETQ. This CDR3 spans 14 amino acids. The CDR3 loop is CASSLEQGENEQYF. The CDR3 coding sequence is TGCGCCAGCAGCTTGGAACAGGGCGAGAACGAGCAGTACTTC.

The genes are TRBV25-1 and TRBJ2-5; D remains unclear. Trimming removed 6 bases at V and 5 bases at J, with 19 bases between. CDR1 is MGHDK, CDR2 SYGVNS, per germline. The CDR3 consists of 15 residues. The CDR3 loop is CASRDKFQLGETQYF. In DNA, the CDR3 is TGTGCCAGCAGAGACAAGTTCCAGTTGGGGGAGACCCAGTACTTC.

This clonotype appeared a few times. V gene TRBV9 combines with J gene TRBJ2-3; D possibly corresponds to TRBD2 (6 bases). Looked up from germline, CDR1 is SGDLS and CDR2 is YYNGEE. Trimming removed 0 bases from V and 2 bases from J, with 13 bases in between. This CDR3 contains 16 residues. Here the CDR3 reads CASSVDWLAPTDTQYF. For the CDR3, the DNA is TGTGCCAGCAGCGTAGATTGGCTAGCGCCCACAGATACGCAGTATTTT.

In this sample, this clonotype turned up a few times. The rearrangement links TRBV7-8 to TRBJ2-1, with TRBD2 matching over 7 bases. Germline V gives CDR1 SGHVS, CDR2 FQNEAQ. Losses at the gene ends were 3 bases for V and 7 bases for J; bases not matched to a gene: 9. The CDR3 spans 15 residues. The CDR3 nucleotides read TGTGCCAGCAGCTTCTCGGGACTACCCCTAAATGAGCAGTTCTTC. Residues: CASSFSGLPLNEQFF.

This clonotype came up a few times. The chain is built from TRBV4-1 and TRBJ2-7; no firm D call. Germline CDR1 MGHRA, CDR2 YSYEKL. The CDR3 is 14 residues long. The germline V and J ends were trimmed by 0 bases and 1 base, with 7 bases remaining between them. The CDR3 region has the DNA TGCGCCAGCAGCCAAGAAGAGTATTCCTACGAGCAGTACTTC. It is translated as CASSQEEYSYEQYF.

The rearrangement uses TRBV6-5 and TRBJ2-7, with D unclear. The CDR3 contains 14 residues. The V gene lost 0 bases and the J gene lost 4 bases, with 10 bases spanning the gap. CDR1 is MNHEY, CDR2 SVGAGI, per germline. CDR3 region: CASSYSRGAYEQYF. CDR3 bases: TGTGCCAGCAGTTACTCGAGAGGCGCGTACGAGCAGTACTTC.

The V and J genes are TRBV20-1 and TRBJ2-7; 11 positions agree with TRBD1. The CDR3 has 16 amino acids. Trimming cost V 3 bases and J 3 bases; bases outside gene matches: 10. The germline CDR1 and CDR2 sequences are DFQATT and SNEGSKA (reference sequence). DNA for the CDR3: TGCAGTGCTAGGGGAGTCTTAGGGACAGGGGGCTACGAGCAGTACTTC. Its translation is CSARGVLGTGGYEQYF.

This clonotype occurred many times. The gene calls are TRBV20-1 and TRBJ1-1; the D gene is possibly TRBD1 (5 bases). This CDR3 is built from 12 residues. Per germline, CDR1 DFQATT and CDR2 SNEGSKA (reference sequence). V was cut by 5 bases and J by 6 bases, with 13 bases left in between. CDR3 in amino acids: CSAVAGPAEAFF. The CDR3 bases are TGCAGTGCTGTCGCGGGGCCCGCTGAAGCTTTCTTT.

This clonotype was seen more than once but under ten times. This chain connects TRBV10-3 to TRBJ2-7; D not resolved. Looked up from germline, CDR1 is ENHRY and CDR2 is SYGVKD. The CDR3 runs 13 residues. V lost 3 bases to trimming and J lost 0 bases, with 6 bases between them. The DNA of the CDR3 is TGTGCCATCAGTGACAGGAGCTCCTACGAGCAGTACTTC. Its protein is CAISDRSSYEQYF.

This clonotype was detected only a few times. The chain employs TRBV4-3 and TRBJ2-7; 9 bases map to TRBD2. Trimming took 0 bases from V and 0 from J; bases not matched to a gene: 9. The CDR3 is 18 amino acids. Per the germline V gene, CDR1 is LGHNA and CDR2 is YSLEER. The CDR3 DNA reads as TGCGCCAGCAGCCAAGATCGGTCTAGCGGGGACATCTCCTACGAGCAGTACTTC. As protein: CASSQDRSSGDISYEQYF.

CDR3 sequence: CASSDGSGTGELFF. The DNA for the CDR3 is TGTGCCAGCAGTGACGGGAGTGGTACCGGGGAGCTGTTTTTT. The chain recombines TRBV25-1 with TRBJ2-2; D might be TRBD2 (6 bases). The germline V gene has CDR1 MGHDK and CDR2 SYGVNS. This CDR3 is built from 14 residues. V lost 3 bases, J lost 5 bases, and 10 bases lay in between.

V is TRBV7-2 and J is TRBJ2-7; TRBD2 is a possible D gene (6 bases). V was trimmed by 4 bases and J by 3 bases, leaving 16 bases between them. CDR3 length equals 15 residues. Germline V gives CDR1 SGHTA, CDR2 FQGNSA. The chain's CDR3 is CASSSVPGDLYEQYF. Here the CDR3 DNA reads TGTGCCAGCAGCTCTGTCCCGGGGGATCTCTACGAGCAGTACTTC.

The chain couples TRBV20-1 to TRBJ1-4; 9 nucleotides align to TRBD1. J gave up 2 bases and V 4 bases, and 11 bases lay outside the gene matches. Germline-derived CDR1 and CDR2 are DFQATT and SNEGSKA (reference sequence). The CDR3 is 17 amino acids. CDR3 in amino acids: CSAIPGTGSSTNEKLFF. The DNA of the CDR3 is TGCAGTGCTATACCCGGGACAGGGAGCAGTACTAATGAAAAACTGTTTTTT.

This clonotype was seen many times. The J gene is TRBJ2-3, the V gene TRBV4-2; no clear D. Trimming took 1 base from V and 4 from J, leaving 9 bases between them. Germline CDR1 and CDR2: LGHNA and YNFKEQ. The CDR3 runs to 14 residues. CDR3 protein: CASSQVASADTQYF. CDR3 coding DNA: TGTGCCAGCAGCCAAGTCGCCTCAGCAGATACGCAGTATTTT.

CDR3 in DNA: TGTGCCAGCAGCATCAGACTAGCCCCGAGCTCCTACAATGAGCAGTTCTTC. Its translation is CASSIRLAPSSYNEQFF. The chain recombines TRBV7-3 with TRBJ2-1, with 7 bases aligning to TRBD2. This CDR3 spans 17 amino acids. The J segment lost 0 bases and the V segment lost 5 bases, leaving 10 bases of the junction unmatched. Germline loops: CDR1 SGHTA, CDR2 FQGTGA.

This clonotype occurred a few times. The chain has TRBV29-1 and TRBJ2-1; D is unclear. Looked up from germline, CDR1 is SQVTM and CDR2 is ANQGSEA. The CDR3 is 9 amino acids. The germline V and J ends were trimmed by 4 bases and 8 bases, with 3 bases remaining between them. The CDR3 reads CSVGYEQFF. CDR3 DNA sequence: TGCAGCGTTGGGTATGAGCAGTTCTTC.

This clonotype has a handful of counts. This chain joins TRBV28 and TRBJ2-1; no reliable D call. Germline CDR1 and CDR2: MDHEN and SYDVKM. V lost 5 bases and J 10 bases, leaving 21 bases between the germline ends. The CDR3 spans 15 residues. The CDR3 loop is CASSHALPQVHEQFF. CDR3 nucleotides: TGTGCCAGCAGTCACGCTCTCCCCCAGGTCCACGAGCAGTTCTTC. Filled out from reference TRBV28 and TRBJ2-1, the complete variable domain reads DVKVTQSSRYLVKRTGEKVFLECVQDMDHENMFWYRQDPGLGLRLIYFSYDVKMKEKGDIPEGYSVSREKKERFSLILESASTNQTSMYLCASSHALPQVHEQFFGPGTRLTVL.

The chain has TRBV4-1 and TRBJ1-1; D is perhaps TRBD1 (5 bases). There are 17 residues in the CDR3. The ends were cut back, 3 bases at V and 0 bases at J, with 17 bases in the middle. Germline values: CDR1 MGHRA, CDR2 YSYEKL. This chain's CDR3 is CASSHLPGPSMNTEAFF. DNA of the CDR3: TGCGCCAGCAGCCACCTACCGGGGCCTTCCATGAACACTGAAGCTTTCTTT.

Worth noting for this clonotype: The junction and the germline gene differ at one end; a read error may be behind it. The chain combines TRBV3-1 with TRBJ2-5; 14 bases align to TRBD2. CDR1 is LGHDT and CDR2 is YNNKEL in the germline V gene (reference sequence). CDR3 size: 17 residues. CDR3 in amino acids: CASSRGTSGGNQRVLNF. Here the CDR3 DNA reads TGTGCCAGCAGCCGTGGGACTAGCGGGGGAAATCAAAGAGTGTTGAACTTC.